The source of this T cell receptor (beta chain) is a study of cytomegalovirus exposure and HLA in healthy donors. The PCR was carried out with 60 Vbeta primers and 13 Jbeta primers. Produced via immunoSEQ multiplex PCR; TCRdb's table is partial and in-frame only. The sample shows 170,000 or so clones, approximately 84% of them seen only once. This clonotype was obtained from a woman aged 50 to 60 in good health and CMV-seropositive. The specimen was PBMCs.

For the CDR3, the DNA is TGTGCCAGCAGCTCGGGACAGTTTCTGAACCAAGAGACCCAGTACTTC. This encodes CASSSGQFLNQETQYF. The V and J genes are TRBV11-3 and TRBJ2-5, with TRBD1 matching over 7 bases. Germline CDR1 and CDR2: SGHNT and YENEEA. V dropped 4 bases and J dropped 0; count of bases not matched to a gene: 8. The CDR3 is 16 amino acids.